This T cell receptor beta chain appears in the sequencing data of a study of siplizumab effects on memory and regulatory T cells. Study-level points and caveats: A major contribution to the alloresponse seemed to be made by naive T cells, which seemed more diverse than memory cells. To unstimulated subsets, only a minor fraction of alloreactive clones could be mapped.

Comments on this clone: Antigen specificity is unknown.

Germline-derived CDR1 and CDR2 are MNHEY and SVGAGI. The CDR3 covers 9 residues. V lost 10 bases, J lost 8 bases, and 8 bases lay in between. Each sample yielded approximately 9 x 10^4 assayed TCR templates. Assay: immunoSEQ multiplex PCR; the TCRdb copy retains only in-frame clones and omits some. This table holds approximately 100,000 clones, more than 85% found once. Sequencing input: Tregs sorted from blood. The receptor's source is a human donor in good health. This sequence joins TRBV6-5 and TRBJ1-2; no clear D gene. This CDR3 reads CATEKGYTF. CDR3 in DNA: TGTGCCACCGAGAAAGGCTACACCTTC.